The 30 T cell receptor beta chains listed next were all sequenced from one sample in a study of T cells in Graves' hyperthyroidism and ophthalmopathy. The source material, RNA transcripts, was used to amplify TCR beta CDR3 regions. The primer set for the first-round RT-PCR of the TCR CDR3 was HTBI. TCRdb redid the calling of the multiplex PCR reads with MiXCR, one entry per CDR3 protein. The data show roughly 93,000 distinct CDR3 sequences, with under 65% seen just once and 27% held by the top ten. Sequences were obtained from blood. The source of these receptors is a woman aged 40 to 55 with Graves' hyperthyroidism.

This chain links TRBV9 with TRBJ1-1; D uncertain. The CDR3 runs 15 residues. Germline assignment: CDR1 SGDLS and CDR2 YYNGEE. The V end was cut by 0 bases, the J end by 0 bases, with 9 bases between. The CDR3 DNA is TGTGCCAGCAGCGTAGGATCGAGCATGAACACTGAAGCTTTCTTT. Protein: CASSVGSSMNTEAFF.

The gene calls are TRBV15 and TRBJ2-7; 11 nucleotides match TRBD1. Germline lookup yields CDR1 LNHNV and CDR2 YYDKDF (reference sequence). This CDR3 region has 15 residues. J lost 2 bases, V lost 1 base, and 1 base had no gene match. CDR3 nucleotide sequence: TGTGCCACCAGCAGAGGGGGACAGGGGGCCTACGAGCAGTACTTC. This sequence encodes CATSRGGQGAYEQYF.

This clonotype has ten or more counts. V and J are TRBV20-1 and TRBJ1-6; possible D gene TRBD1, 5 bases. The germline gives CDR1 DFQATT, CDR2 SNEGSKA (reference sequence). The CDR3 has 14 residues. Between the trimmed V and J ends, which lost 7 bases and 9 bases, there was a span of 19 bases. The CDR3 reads CSVPVRGEGSPLHF. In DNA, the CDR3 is TGCAGTGTCCCAGTCCGGGGCGAGGGTTCACCCCTCCACTTT.

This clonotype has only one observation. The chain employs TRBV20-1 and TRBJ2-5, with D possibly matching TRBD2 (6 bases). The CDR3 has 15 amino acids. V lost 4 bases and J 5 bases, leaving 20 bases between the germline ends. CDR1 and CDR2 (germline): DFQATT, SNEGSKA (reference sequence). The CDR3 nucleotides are TGCAGTGCTACAGGTCTTACGGGAGATGAGGAGACCCAGTACTTC. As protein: CSATGLTGDEETQYF.

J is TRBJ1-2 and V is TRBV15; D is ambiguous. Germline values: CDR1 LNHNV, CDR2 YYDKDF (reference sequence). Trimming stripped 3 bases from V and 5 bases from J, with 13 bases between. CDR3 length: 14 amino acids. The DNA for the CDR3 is TGTGCCACCAGCAGTTCCGTGAGACTTTATGGCTACACCTTC. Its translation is CATSSSVRLYGYTF.

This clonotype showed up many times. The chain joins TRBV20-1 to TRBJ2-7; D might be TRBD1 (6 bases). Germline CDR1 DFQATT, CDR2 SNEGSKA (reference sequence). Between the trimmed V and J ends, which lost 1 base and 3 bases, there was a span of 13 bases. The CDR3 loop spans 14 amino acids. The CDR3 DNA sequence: TGCAGTGCTAGAGCCCCCGGACAGAACTACGAGCAGTACTTC. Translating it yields CSARAPGQNYEQYF.

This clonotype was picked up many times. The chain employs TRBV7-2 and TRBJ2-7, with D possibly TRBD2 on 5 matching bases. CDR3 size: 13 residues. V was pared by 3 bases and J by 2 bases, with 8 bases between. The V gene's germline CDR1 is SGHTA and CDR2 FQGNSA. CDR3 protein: CASSFSGTYEQYF. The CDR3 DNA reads TGTGCCAGCAGCTTCTCCGGGACCTACGAGCAGTACTTC. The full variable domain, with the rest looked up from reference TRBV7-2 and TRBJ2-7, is GAGVSQSPSNKVTEKGKDVELRCDPISGHTALYWYRQSLGQGLEFLIYFQGNSAPDKSGLPSDRFSAERTGGSVSTLTIQRTQQEDSAVYLCASSFSGTYEQYFGPGTRLTVT.

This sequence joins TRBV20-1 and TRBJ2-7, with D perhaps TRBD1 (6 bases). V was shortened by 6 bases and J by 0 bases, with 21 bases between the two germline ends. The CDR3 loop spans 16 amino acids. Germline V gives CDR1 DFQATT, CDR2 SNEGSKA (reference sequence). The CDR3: CSASARGAGASYEQYF. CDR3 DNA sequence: TGCAGTGCCAGCGCCAGGGGAGCAGGAGCCTCCTACGAGCAGTACTTC.

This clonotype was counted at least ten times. The CDR3 DNA reads as TGTGCCAGCAGTCAGGGGCCCCCTGGGACCCAGTACTTC. It specifies CASSQGPPGTQYF. J is TRBJ2-5 and V is TRBV6-6; perhaps TRBD1 as D (6 bases). Trimming removed 5 bases at V and 7 bases at J, with 14 bases between. The CDR3 has 13 residues. Germline assignment: CDR1 MNHNY and CDR2 SVGAGI (reference sequence).

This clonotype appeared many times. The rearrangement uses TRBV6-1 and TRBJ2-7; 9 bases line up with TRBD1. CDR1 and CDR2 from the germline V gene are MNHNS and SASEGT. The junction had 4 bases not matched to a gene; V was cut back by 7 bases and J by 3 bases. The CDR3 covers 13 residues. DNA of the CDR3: TGTGCCAGCATACGGGACAGGGTCTACGAGCAGTACTTC. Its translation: CASIRDRVYEQYF.

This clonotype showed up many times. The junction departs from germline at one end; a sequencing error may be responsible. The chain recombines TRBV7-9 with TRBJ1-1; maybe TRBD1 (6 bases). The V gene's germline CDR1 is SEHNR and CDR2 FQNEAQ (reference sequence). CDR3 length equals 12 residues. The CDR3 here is CASSRGDTEASF. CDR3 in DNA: TGTGCCAGCAGCCGTGGGGACACTGAAGCTTCCTTT.

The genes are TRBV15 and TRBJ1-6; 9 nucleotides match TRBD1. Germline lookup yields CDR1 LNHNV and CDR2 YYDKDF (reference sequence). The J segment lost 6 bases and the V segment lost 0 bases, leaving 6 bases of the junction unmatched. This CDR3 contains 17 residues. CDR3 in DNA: TGTGCCACCAGCAGAGATCCCGGGACAGGGCGTAATTCACCCCTCCACTTT. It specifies CATSRDPGTGRNSPLHF.

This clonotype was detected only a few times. CDR3 amino acids: CASSPPPAKSYEQYF. DNA for the CDR3: TGTGCCAGCAGCCCACCCCCGGCAAAGTCCTACGAGCAGTACTTC. The rearrangement uses TRBV9 and TRBJ2-7, with D uncertain. This CDR3 spans 15 amino acids. CDR1 and CDR2 from the germline V gene are SGDLS and YYNGEE. Trimming took off 4 bases at V and 1 base at J, with 15 bases between the two ends.

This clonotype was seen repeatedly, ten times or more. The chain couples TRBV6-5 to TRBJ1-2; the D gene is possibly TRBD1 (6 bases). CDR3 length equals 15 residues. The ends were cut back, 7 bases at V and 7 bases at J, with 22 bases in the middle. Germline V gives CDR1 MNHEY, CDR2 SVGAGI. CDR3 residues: CASKPRGGRPGGYTF. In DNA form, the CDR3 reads TGTGCCAGCAAACCTCGTGGGGGGCGCCCGGGTGGCTACACCTTC.

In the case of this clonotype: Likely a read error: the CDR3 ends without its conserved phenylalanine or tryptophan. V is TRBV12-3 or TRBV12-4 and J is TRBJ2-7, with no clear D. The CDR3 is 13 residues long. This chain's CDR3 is CANSLGPTYEQYY. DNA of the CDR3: TGTGCCAACAGTTTAGGCCCAACCTACGAGCAGTACTAC.

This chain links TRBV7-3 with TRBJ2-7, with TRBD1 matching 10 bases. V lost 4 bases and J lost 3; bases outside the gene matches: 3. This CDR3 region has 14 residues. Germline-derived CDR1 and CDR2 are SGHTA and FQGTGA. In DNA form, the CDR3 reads TGTGCCAGCAGCTCGGACAGGGGGTTCTACGAGCAGTACTTC. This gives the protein CASSSDRGFYEQYF.

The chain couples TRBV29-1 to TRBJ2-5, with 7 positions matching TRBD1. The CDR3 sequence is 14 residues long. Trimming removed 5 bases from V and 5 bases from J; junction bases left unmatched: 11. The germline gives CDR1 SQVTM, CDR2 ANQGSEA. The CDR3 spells CSVWTGFGAETQYF. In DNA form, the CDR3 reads TGCAGCGTTTGGACAGGCTTCGGCGCCGAGACCCAGTACTTC.

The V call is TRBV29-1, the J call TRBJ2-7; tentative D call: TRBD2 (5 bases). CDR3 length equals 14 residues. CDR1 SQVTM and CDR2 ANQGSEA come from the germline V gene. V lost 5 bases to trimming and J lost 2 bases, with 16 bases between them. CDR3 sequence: CSVWGEGKTYEQYF. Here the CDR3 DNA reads TGCAGCGTTTGGGGAGAGGGCAAGACCTACGAGCAGTACTTC.

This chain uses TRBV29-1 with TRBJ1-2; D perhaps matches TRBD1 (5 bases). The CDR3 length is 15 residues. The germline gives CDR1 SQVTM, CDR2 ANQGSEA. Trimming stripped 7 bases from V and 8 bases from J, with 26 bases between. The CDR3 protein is CSAPFGAGRISGYTF. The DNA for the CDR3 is TGCAGCGCCCCATTCGGGGCAGGGAGAATTTCGGGCTACACCTTC.

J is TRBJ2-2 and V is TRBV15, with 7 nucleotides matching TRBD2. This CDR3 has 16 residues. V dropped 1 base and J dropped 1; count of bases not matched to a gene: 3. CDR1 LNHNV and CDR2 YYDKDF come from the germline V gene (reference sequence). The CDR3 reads CATSRVGTKNTGELFF. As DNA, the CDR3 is TGTGCCACCAGCAGAGTAGGGACTAAGAACACCGGGGAGCTGTTTTTT.

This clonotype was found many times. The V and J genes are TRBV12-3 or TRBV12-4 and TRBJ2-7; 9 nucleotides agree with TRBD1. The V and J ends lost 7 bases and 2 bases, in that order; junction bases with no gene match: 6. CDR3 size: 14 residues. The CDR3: CASTPGQGPYEQYF. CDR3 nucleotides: TGTGCCAGCACCCCGGGACAGGGCCCCTACGAGCAGTACTTC.

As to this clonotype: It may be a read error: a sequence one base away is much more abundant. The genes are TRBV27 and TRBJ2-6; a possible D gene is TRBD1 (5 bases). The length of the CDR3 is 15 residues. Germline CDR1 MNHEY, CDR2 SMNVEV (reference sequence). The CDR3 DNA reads TGTGCCAGCAGTTCCCTTGTGCCTGGGGCCAACGTCCCGACTTTC. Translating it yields CASSSLVPGANVPTF.

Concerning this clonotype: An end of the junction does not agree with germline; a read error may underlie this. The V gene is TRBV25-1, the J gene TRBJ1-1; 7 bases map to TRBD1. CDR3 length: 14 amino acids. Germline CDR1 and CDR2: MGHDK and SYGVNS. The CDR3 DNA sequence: TGTGTCAGCAGGGGGGCAGGTCGAAACACTGAAGATTTCTTT. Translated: CVSRGAGRNTEDFF. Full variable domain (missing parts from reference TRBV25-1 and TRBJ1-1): EADIYQTPRYLVIGTGKKITLECSQTMGHDKMYWYQQDPGMELHLIHYSYGVNSTEKGDLSSESTVSRIRTEHFPLTLESARPSHTSQYLCVSRGAGRNTEDFFGQGTRLTVV.

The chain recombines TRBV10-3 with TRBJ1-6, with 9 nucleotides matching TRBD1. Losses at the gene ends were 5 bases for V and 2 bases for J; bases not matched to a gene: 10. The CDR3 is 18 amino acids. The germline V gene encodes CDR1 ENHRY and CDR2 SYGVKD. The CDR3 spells CAISPGGDRDAYNSPLHF. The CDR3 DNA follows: TGTGCCATCAGTCCTGGCGGGGACAGGGACGCCTATAATTCACCCCTCCACTTT.

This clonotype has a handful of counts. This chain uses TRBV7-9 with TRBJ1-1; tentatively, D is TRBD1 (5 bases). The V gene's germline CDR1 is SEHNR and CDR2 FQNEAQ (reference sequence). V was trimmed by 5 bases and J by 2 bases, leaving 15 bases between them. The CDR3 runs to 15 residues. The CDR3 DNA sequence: TGTGCCAGCAGCCGTACGGCGGGGGGAAACACTGAAGCTTTCTTT. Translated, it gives CASSRTAGGNTEAFF.

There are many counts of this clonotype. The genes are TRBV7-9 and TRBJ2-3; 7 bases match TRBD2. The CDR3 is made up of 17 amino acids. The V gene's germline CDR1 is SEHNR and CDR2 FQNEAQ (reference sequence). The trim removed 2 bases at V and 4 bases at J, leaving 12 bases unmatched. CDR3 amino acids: CASSLMGGSGAADTQYF. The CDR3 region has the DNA TGTGCCAGCAGCTTAATGGGCGGGAGTGGAGCTGCAGATACGCAGTATTTT.

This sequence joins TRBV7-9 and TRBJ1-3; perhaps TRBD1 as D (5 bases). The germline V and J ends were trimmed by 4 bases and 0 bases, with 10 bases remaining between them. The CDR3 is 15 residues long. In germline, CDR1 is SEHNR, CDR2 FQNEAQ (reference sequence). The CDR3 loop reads CASSSTASSGNTIYF. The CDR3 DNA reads TGTGCCAGCAGCTCGACAGCGTCCTCTGGAAACACCATATATTTT.

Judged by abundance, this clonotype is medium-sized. CDR3: CASSLDRDREETQYF. As DNA, the CDR3 is TGCGCCAGCAGTTTAGACCGGGACAGAGAAGAGACCCAGTACTTC. The chain employs TRBV5-1 and TRBJ2-5; 7 bases fit TRBD1. The germline V gene has CDR1 SGHRS and CDR2 YFSETQ. V shed 5 bases, J shed 3 bases, and the junction held 10 bases outside the gene matches. The CDR3 totals 15 residues.

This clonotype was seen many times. CDR3 region: CASSPWLNTEAFF. DNA for the CDR3: TGTGCCAGCAGTCCATGGTTGAACACTGAAGCTTTCTTT. The chain combines TRBV12-3 or TRBV12-4 with TRBJ1-1; D not certain. The CDR3 is 13 residues long. The V gene lost 5 bases and the J gene lost 0 bases, with 7 bases spanning the gap.

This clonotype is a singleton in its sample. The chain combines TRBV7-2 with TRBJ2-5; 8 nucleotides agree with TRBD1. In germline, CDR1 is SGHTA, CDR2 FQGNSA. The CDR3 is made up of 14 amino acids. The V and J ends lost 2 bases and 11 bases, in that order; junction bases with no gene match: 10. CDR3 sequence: CASSLQGAGEAQYF. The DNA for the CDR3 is TGTGCCAGCAGCTTACAGGGGGCCGGGGAGGCTCAGTACTTC.